This TCR beta chain was documented in a study of T cells after yellow fever vaccination. The CDR3 is made up of 15 amino acids. Germline values: CDR1 SGHAT, CDR2 FQDESV (reference sequence). Between the trimmed V and J ends, which lost 5 bases and 4 bases, there was a span of 17 bases. A single record per CDR3 protein comes from TCRdb applying MiXCR to the 5' RACE reads. The top ten hold about 3% of the sample, which has hundreds of thousands of distinct CDR3 sequences, approximately 12% seen once. The sample holds a few counts of this clonotype. This clonotype was sampled from a man between 18 and 35 years old who received the YFV17D yellow fever vaccine. The starting material was CD4+ T cells sorted from PBMCs, obtained 15 days after the yellow fever booster vaccination. This chain uses TRBV11-1 with TRBJ1-1; D perhaps matches TRBD1 (6 bases). The CDR3 nucleotides read TGTGCCAGCAGCGCCTTCATACAGGGAAGCACTGAAGCTTTCTTT. This encodes CASSAFIQGSTEAFF.